The 26 T cell receptor beta chains below come from one sample, sequenced in a study of high-grade serous ovarian cancer treatment subgroups. The tumor samples were collected prior to definitive surgery or chemotherapy. Only in-frame clones appear in the TCRdb table, and some are missing; sequencing was by immunoSEQ multiplex PCR. The table lists over 8,500 clones, approximately 91% of them singletons. The sequenced sample consisted of tumor tissue. These receptors originate from a human donor with high-grade serous ovarian cancer.

The chain recombines TRBV4-3 with TRBJ2-1, with D hard to call. Germline lookup yields CDR1 LGHNA and CDR2 YSLEER. This CDR3 comprises 14 residues. V was cut by 3 bases and J by 2 bases, with 8 bases left in between. The DNA for the CDR3 is TGCGCCAGCAGCCAGGGTGGTCCCTACAATGAGCAGTTCTTC. Its protein product is CASSQGGPYNEQFF.

This clone was recorded only once. V usage is TRBV28 and J usage is TRBJ2-5, with 11 bases identical to TRBD2. Germline lookup yields CDR1 MDHEN and CDR2 SYDVKM. V lost 5 bases and J lost 10; bases outside the gene matches: 24. This CDR3 has 19 residues. Here the CDR3 DNA reads TGTGCCAGCAGTCCCGCTCGACTAGCGGGGACTGGGCAATCAGGGTACCAGTACTTC. This codes for CASSPARLAGTGQSGYQYF.

In its sample, this clone was seen once. J is TRBJ1-1 and V is TRBV5-6, with 9 bases that match TRBD1. Germline-derived CDR1 and CDR2 are SGHDT and YYEEEE. V was pared by 3 bases and J by 1 base, with 7 bases of the junction left unmatched. The CDR3 is made up of 16 amino acids. CDR3 DNA sequence: TGTGCCAGCAGCTCGGACAGGGGATTTAGGAACACTGAAGCTTTCTTT. It yields the protein CASSSDRGFRNTEAFF.

V gene TRBV6-5 combines with J gene TRBJ1-5, with a possible D match to TRBD1 (6 bases). The CDR3 has 12 residues. The V gene lost 6 bases and the J gene lost 5 bases, with 8 bases spanning the gap. The germline V gene has CDR1 MNHEY and CDR2 SVGAGI. The CDR3 nucleotides are TGTGCCAGCAGGAGGGGGGATCAGCCCCAGCATTTT. The encoded protein is CASRRGDQPQHF.

CDR3 sequence reads: CASTAGGTDTQYF. The CDR3 coding sequence is TGTGCCAGCACTGCCGGGGGCACAGATACGCAGTATTTT. The chain has TRBV28 and TRBJ2-3; possibly TRBD2 for D (5 bases). The CDR3 covers 13 residues. Germline CDR1 is MDHEN and CDR2 is SYDVKM. The germline V and J ends were trimmed by 7 bases and 1 base, with 9 bases remaining between them. Complete variable domain (other parts from reference TRBV28 and TRBJ2-3): DVKVTQSSRYLVKRTGEKVFLECVQDMDHENMFWYRQDPGLGLRLIYFSYDVKMKEKGDIPEGYSVSREKKERFSLILESASTNQTSMYLCASTAGGTDTQYFGPGTRLTVL.

The rearrangement links TRBV6-4 to TRBJ2-7; D might be TRBD1 or TRBD2, each matching 5 bases. This CDR3 has 14 residues. The germline gives CDR1 MRHNA, CDR2 SNTAGT. V lost 3 bases to trimming and J lost 4 bases, with 13 bases between them. CDR3 loop: CASSEPGPPYEQYF. CDR3 nucleotides: TGTGCCAGCAGTGAACCGGGACCTCCGTACGAGCAGTACTTC.

The V and J genes are TRBV9 and TRBJ1-1; 9 nucleotides match TRBD1. Germline V gene data show CDR1 as SGDLS and CDR2 as YYNGEE. The trim removed 6 bases at V and 0 bases at J, leaving 6 bases unmatched. The CDR3 length is 15 residues. CDR3 DNA: TGTGCCAGCACGCGGGACAGGGACATGAACACTGAAGCTTTCTTT. As protein: CASTRDRDMNTEAFF.

This chain connects TRBV5-4 to TRBJ1-3, with a weak D call TRBD1 (5 bases). Germline V gives CDR1 SGHNT, CDR2 YYREEE (reference sequence). With 4 bases removed from V and 2 bases from J, the gap between germline ends came to 13 bases. CDR3 length equals 15 residues. Here the CDR3 DNA reads TGTGCCAGCAGCACGGATGGGGCAGCTGGAAACACCATATATTTT. As protein: CASSTDGAAGNTIYF.

The V call is TRBV5-1, the J call TRBJ2-5; 7 bases fit TRBD2. The V and J ends lost 3 bases and 5 bases, in that order; junction bases with no gene match: 7. Germline CDR1 SGHRS, CDR2 YFSETQ. The CDR3 is 14 residues long. The CDR3 protein is CASSSREYTETQYF. CDR3 coding DNA: TGCGCCAGCAGCTCGCGGGAGTACACGGAGACCCAGTACTTC.

This clone was counted a single time. The chain joins TRBV28 to TRBJ2-3, with D tentatively TRBD1 (5 bases). Germline CDR1 is MDHEN and CDR2 is SYDVKM. Between the trimmed V and J ends, which lost 5 bases and 3 bases, there was a span of 24 bases. This CDR3 contains 18 residues. The CDR3 here is CASSQTTYRTRSTDTQYF. CDR3 in DNA: TGTGCCAGCAGTCAAACCACCTACCGGACACGTTCAACAGATACGCAGTATTTT.

The gene calls are TRBV9 and TRBJ2-2; D is uncertain. The germline gives CDR1 SGDLS, CDR2 YYNGEE. This CDR3 is 15 amino acids long. V gave up 0 bases and J gave up 4 bases, with 10 bases separating them. In nucleotides, the CDR3 is TGTGCCAGCAGCGTAGATGGCACCCCCACCGGGGAGCTGTTTTTT. Its protein is CASSVDGTPTGELFF.

This chain joins TRBV11-2 and TRBJ1-5; TRBD1 aligns across 8 bases. The CDR3 totals 16 residues. With 0 bases clipped from V and 2 bases from J, the junction kept 3 bases outside the gene matches. From germline, CDR1 is SGHAT and CDR2 FQNNGV. CDR3 in amino acids: CASSLDLTGGNQPQHF. Written as DNA, the CDR3 is TGTGCCAGCAGCTTAGATCTGACAGGGGGCAATCAGCCCCAGCATTTT.

The rearrangement uses TRBV13 and TRBJ1-3; 8 bases are a match to TRBD1. The J segment lost 4 bases and the V segment lost 1 base, leaving 12 bases of the junction unmatched. The V gene's germline CDR1 is PRHDT and CDR2 FYEKMQ (reference sequence). The CDR3 is 18 residues long. For the CDR3, the DNA is TGTGCCAGCAGCTTAGTAGGACAGGGTCCCCTCTCGGGAAACACCATATATTTT. Translating gives CASSLVGQGPLSGNTIYF.

This clone was seen more than once but under ten times. The chain combines TRBV10-3 with TRBJ1-6; 8 bases map to TRBD1. V dropped 0 bases and J dropped 6; count of bases not matched to a gene: 10. This CDR3 spans 18 amino acids. The germline V gene has CDR1 ENHRY and CDR2 SYGVKD. CDR3 nucleotide sequence: TGTGCCATCAGTGAGTCGCGGGGCACAGGGGGAGGTAATTCACCCCTCCACTTT. It specifies CAISESRGTGGGNSPLHF.

V gene TRBV10-2 combines with J gene TRBJ2-3; D is uncertain. Germline CDR1 and CDR2: WSHSY and SAAADI. This CDR3 spans 13 amino acids. V dropped 10 bases and J dropped 7 bases, with 18 bases sitting between them. CDR3 sequence reads: CATTPGPRNTQYF. The DNA of the CDR3 is TGCGCCACTACACCGGGCCCCCGGAATACGCAGTATTTT.

This chain joins TRBV6-1 and TRBJ2-2, with unresolved D. The V and J ends lost 3 bases and 0 bases respectively, with 8 bases between them. This CDR3 comprises 15 residues. The germline gives CDR1 MNHNS, CDR2 SASEGT. CDR3: CASSEEGPNTGELFF. The DNA of the CDR3 is TGTGCCAGCAGTGAGGAAGGACCGAACACCGGGGAGCTGTTTTTT.

The chain employs TRBV1 and TRBJ2-3; TRBD1 reflects the table's D call only, with no check against the DNA. TRBV1 is listed as a pseudogene. The CDR3 sequence is 16 residues long. This chain's CDR3 is CTSSLLTGVGTDTQYF. CDR3 nucleotide sequence: TGCACCAGCAGCCTATTGACAGGGGTGGGCACAGATACGCAGTATTTT.

As concerns this clone: Other nucleotide sequences from this sample produce the same CDR3. The chain is built from TRBV4-1 and TRBJ1-5, with D maybe TRBD1 (6 bases). The CDR3 has 14 residues. V lost 2 bases and J 7 bases, leaving 12 bases between the germline ends. Per the germline V gene, CDR1 is MGHRA and CDR2 is YSYEKL. The CDR3 spells CASSQLQGIQPQHF. CDR3 sequence (DNA): TGCGCCAGCAGCCAACTTCAGGGGATACAGCCCCAGCATTTT.

The V call is TRBV19, the J call TRBJ2-2; 7 bases align to TRBD1. The CDR3 has 15 amino acids. CDR1 is LNHDA and CDR2 is SQIVND in the germline V gene (reference sequence). The J segment lost 8 bases and the V segment lost 5 bases, leaving 11 bases of the junction unmatched. CDR3 region: CASSPDRATRGELFF. DNA of the CDR3: TGTGCCAGTAGTCCCGACAGGGCTACGAGGGGGGAGCTGTTTTTT.

The chain employs TRBV7-2 and TRBJ2-7, with 7 bases that match TRBD2. Germline V lookup: CDR1 SGHTA, CDR2 FQGNSA. The CDR3 contains 15 residues. V shed 1 base, J shed 0 bases, and the junction held 3 bases outside the gene matches. The CDR3 protein is CASSLGGGSSYEQYF. The CDR3 DNA follows: TGTGCCAGCAGCTTAGGGGGCGGGAGCTCCTACGAGCAGTACTTC.

The chain joins TRBV4-2 to TRBJ2-7; D is possibly TRBD2 (5 bases). The CDR3 is 15 amino acids. Germline lookup yields CDR1 LGHNA and CDR2 YNFKEQ. Trimming took off 0 bases at V and 7 bases at J, with 16 bases between the two ends. CDR3 nucleotide sequence: TGTGCCAGCAGCCAAGATTATCTGGAGCCGGGAGAGCAGTACTTC. It codes for CASSQDYLEPGEQYF.

The rearrangement uses TRBV7-9 and TRBJ1-3, with TRBD1 as a possible D gene (6 bases). Looked up from germline, CDR1 is SEHNR and CDR2 is FQNEAQ (reference sequence). This CDR3 has 15 amino acids. V gave up 1 base and J gave up 0 bases, with 7 bases separating them. The CDR3 bases are TGTGCCAGCAGCTTAGGGACAGACTCTGGAAACACCATATATTTT. Translated, it gives CASSLGTDSGNTIYF. Full variable domain (missing parts from reference TRBV7-9 and TRBJ1-3): DTGVSQNPRHKITKRGQNVTFRCDPISEHNRLYWYRQTLGQGPEFLTYFQNEAQLEKSRLLSDRFSAERPKGSFSTLEIQRTEQGDSAMYLCASSLGTDSGNTIYFGEGSWLTVV.

The V gene is TRBV7-2, the J gene TRBJ2-7, with D perhaps matching TRBD2 (7 bases). Trimming took 6 bases from V and 2 from J, leaving 17 bases between them. Germline-derived CDR1 and CDR2 are SGHTA and FQGNSA. This CDR3 contains 15 residues. The CDR3 sequence is CASSVGGAAPYEQYF. In DNA, the CDR3 is TGTGCCAGCAGTGTGGGGGGGGCCGCTCCCTACGAGCAGTACTTC. The full variable domain, rest sourced from reference TRBV7-2 and TRBJ2-7, is GAGVSQSPSNKVTEKGKDVELRCDPISGHTALYWYRQSLGQGLEFLIYFQGNSAPDKSGLPSDRFSAERTGGSVSTLTIQRTQQEDSAVYLCASSVGGAAPYEQYFGPGTRLTVT.

V is TRBV7-8 and J is TRBJ2-7; 7 bases are shared with TRBD1. This CDR3 spans 13 amino acids. Germline V lookup: CDR1 SGHVS, CDR2 FQNEAQ. V shed 5 bases, J shed 2 bases, and the junction held 3 bases outside the gene matches. The CDR3 DNA reads as TGTGCCAGCAGCGTAGGACAGGCCTACGAGCAGTACTTC. Encoded protein: CASSVGQAYEQYF.

This clone was seen once. The J gene is TRBJ1-6, the V gene TRBV6-6; unclear D gene. CDR1 and CDR2 (germline): MNHNY, SVGAGI (reference sequence). The CDR3 is made up of 12 amino acids. Trimming left V 2 bases short and J 13 bases short, with 9 bases between. CDR3 sequence reads: CASSYLSRPLHF. CDR3 coding DNA: TGTGCCAGCAGTTACCTTTCCCGGCCCCTCCACTTT.

V is TRBV7-2 and J is TRBJ2-7; TRBD1 is a possible D gene (5 bases). Per germline, CDR1 SGHTA and CDR2 FQGNSA. This CDR3 has 12 residues. Trimming took off 2 bases at V and 5 bases at J, with 7 bases between the two ends. The chain's CDR3 is CASSLRGHEQYF. CDR3 nucleotide sequence: TGTGCCAGCAGCTTAAGGGGCCACGAGCAGTACTTC.